The rows below give T cell receptor beta chains drawn from one sample of a study of cytomegalovirus exposure and HLA in healthy donors. TCRdb's copy holds only in-frame clones and misses some; the assay was immunoSEQ multiplex PCR. The table records 250,000 to 350,000 clones, roughly two thirds of them present only once. Specimen: PBMCs. The receptors here all came from a female donor in good health and CMV-seronegative. The CDR3 runs from the conserved cysteine through the conserved F or W. D genes are given only for firm matches. Clone size appears in some rows only: once, few, many, or a class for an expanded clone.

v_call	clone_size	j_call	d_call	cdr3_aa	cdr3_nt
TRBV18	.	TRBJ2-1	TRBD2	CASSPGTSDNEQFF	TGTGCCAGCTCACCAGGGACTAGTGACAATGAGCAGTTCTTC
TRBV5-4	few	TRBJ2-7	.	CASSLEGEAYEQYF	TGTGCCAGCAGCTTGGAAGGGGAGGCCTACGAGCAGTACTTC
TRBV27	.	TRBJ1-2	TRBD1	CASSLPGQAGYTF	TGTGCCAGCAGTTTACCCGGACAGGCTGGCTACACCTTC
TRBV11-1	.	TRBJ2-2	.	CASKGQRVGTNTGELFF	TGTGCCAGCAAGGGCCAAAGGGTCGGGACGAACACCGGGGAGCTGTTTTTT
TRBV5-6	.	TRBJ1-1	.	CASSLALIQGEAFF	TGTGCCAGCAGCTTGGCCCTTATTCAGGGGGAAGCTTTCTTT
TRBV7-2	few	TRBJ1-2	TRBD1	CASRTGARGYTF	TGTGCCAGCAGAACAGGGGCACGCGGCTACACCTTC
TRBV27	once	TRBJ2-1	TRBD2	CASSFQTGTINEQFF	TGTGCCAGCAGTTTTCAAACCGGGACTATCAATGAGCAGTTCTTC
TRBV5-8	.	TRBJ2-5	TRBD1	CASSFGARGTEQYF	TGTGCCAGCAGCTTTGGCGCACGAGGGACAGAGCAGTACTTC
TRBV5-6	.	TRBJ2-7	.	CASSGEVDPYEQYF	TGTGCCAGCAGCGGGGAGGTAGACCCCTACGAGCAGTACTTC
TRBV6-1	.	TRBJ2-1	TRBD2	CASSEKRGLAYNEQFF	TGTGCCAGCAGTGAAAAGCGGGGGCTAGCCTACAATGAGCAGTTCTTC
TRBV28	.	TRBJ2-7	TRBD1	CASSLRDRVVHEQYF	TGTGCCAGCAGTCTCCGGGACAGGGTAGTACACGAGCAGTACTTC
TRBV7-9	.	TRBJ2-3	.	CASSLIADTQYF	TGTGCCAGCAGCTTAATAGCGGATACGCAGTATTTT
TRBV5-6	.	TRBJ2-7	TRBD1	CASSLWQGAYEQYF	TGTGCCAGCAGCTTGTGGCAGGGGGCCTACGAGCAGTACTTC
TRBV25-1	.	TRBJ2-2	.	CASSPIAAAAGELFF	TGTGCCAGCTCCCCCATCGCGGCAGCCGCCGGGGAGCTGTTTTTT
TRBV11-2	few	TRBJ2-5	.	CASSLGPAGPLGIQETQYF	TGTGCCAGCAGCTTAGGTCCGGCAGGGCCTCTCGGAATTCAAGAGACCCAGTACTTC
TRBV6-1	.	TRBJ1-5	.	CASSEAGGWAQPQHF	TGTGCCAGCAGTGAAGCGGGGGGATGGGCTCAGCCCCAGCATTTT